This paragraph reports one TCR beta chain. Clones were read by immunoSEQ multiplex PCR, and TCRdb kept only the in-frame ones, dropping some. Found here are approximately 19,000 clones, 86% of them singletons; the top ten hold around a fifth. The data derive from a study of OX40 agonist ivuxolimab in advanced cancers. The CDR3 extends over 13 amino acids. Germline V CDR1 and CDR2: LGHNT, FRNRAP. Trimming pared 4 bases from V and 3 bases from J, leaving 9 bases between. The TCR comes from an adult with an advanced solid tumor such as melanoma, head and neck, liver or kidney cancer. Sequences were derived from CD4+ or CD8+ T cells sorted from blood, sampled in a trial of the OX40 agonist ivuxolimab. The chain uses TRBV12-5 and TRBJ1-1; D call uncertain. This CDR3 reads CASGSSRHTEAFF. The CDR3 DNA is TGTGCTAGTGGTTCGAGTCGTCACACTGAAGCTTTCTTT.